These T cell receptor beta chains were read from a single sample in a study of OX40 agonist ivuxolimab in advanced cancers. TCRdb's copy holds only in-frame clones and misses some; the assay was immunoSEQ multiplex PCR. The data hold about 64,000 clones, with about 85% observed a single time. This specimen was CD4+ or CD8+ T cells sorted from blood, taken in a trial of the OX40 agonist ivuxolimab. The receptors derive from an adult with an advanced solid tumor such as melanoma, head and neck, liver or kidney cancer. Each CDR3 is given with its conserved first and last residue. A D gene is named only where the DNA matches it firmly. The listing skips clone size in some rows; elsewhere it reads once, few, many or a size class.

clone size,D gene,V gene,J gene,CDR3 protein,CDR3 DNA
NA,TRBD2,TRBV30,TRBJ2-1,CAWRVAGSYNEQFF,TGTGCCTGGAGAGTAGCGGGCTCCTACAATGAGCAGTTCTTC
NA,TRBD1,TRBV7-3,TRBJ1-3,CASSLIGQAGSGNTIYF,TGTGCCAGCAGCTTAATAGGACAGGCGGGCTCTGGAAACACCATATATTTT
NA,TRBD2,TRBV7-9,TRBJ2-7,CASSLGGGASYEQYF,TGTGCCAGCAGCTTAGGGGGAGGGGCCTCCTACGAGCAGTACTTC
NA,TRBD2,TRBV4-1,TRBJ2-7,CASSQLGLGKTYEQYF,TGCGCCAGCAGCCAACTAGGACTAGGGAAAACCTACGAGCAGTACTTC
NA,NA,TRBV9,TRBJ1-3,CASSVGQGGNTIYF,TGTGCCAGCAGCGTAGGGCAGGGGGGAAACACCATATATTTT
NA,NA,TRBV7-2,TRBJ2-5,CASSVSRETQYF,TGTGCCAGCAGCGTGTCTCGAGAGACCCAGTACTTC
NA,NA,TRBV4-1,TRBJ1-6,CASSQANSPLHF,TGCGCCAGCAGCCAAGCTAATTCACCCCTCCACTTT
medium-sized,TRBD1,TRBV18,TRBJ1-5,CASSPLQGDQPQHF,TGTGCCAGCTCACCACTACAGGGGGATCAGCCCCAGCATTTT
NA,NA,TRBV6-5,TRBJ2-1,CASREIGGYNEQFF,TGTGCCAGCAGGGAGATAGGGGGGTACAATGAGCAGTTCTTC
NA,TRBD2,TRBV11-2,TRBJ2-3,CASSQTSVSGTQYF,TGTGCCAGCAGCCAAACTAGCGTCTCCGGTACGCAGTATTTT
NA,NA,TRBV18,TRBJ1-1,CASSPRQNTEAFF,TGTGCCAGCTCACCACGACAGAACACTGAAGCTTTCTTT
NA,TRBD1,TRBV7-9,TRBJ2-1,CASSLADRGLYNEQFF,TGTGCCAGCAGCTTAGCGGACAGGGGGCTCTACAATGAGCAGTTCTTC
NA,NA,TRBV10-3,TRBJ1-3,CAIEGSGNTIYF,TGTGCCATCGAGGGTTCGGGAAACACCATATATTTT
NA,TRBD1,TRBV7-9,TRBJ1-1,CASSSRDRGAFF,TGTGCCAGCAGCTCCCGGGACAGGGGGGCTTTCTTT
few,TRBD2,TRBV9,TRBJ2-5,CASSGLAEETQYF,TGTGCCAGCAGCGGACTAGCGGAAGAGACCCAGTACTTC
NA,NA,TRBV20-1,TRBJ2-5,CSARPEAQYF,TGCAGTGCTAGACCTGAGGCCCAGTACTTC
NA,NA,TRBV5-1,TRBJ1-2,CASSSYATENYGYTF,TGCGCCAGCAGCTCATACGCGACAGAAAACTATGGCTACACCTTC
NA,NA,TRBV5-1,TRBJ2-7,CASSLQQEINEQYF,TGCGCCAGCAGCCTCCAGCAGGAGATCAACGAGCAGTACTTC
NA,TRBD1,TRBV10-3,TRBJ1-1,CAISERQGPNTEAFF,TGTGCCATCAGTGAACGACAGGGACCGAACACTGAAGCTTTCTTT
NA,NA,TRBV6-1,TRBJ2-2,CASSGRALGSGELFF,TGTGCCAGCAGTGGCCGGGCTCTAGGGTCCGGGGAGCTGTTTTTT
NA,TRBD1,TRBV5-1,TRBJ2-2,CASSLLSGGASTGELFF,TGCGCCAGCAGCTTACTATCAGGGGGCGCCTCAACCGGGGAGCTGTTTTTT
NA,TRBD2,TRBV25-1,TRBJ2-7,CASSASVGLAGFSHEQYF,TGTGCCAGCAGTGCCTCCGTGGGGCTAGCGGGATTCTCCCACGAGCAGTACTTC
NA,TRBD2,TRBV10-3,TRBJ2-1,CAISPTSGTYNEQFF,TGTGCCATCAGCCCGACTAGCGGGACCTACAATGAGCAGTTCTTC
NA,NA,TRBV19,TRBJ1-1,CATLGRTEAFF,NA
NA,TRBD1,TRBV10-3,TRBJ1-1,CAIGDRGLTEAFF,TGTGCCATCGGGGACAGGGGGTTGACTGAAGCTTTCTTT
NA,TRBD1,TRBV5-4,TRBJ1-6,CASSLGTGTNSPLHF,TGTGCCAGCAGCTTGGGGACAGGGACCAATTCACCCCTCCACTTT
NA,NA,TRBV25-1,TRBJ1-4,CASSEGRVYEKLFF,TGTGCCAGCAGTGAGGGCAGGGTTTATGAAAAACTGTTTTTT
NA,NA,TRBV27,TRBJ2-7,CASRFTAGSYEQYF,TGTGCCAGCAGGTTTACAGCGGGCTCCTACGAGCAGTACTTC
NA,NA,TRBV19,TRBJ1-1,CASRWDLGVNTEAFF,TGTGCCAGTAGGTGGGATCTGGGGGTGAACACTGAAGCTTTCTTT
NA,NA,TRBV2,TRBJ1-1,CASRQGAGAFF,TGTGCCAGCAGACAGGGCGCGGGAGCTTTCTTT
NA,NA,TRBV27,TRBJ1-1,CASTPGRLRIDEAFF,TGTGCCAGCACCCCAGGTCGTCTCAGAATCGATGAAGCTTTCTTT
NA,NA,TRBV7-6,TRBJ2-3,CASQEGGGTDTQYF,TGTGCCAGTCAGGAGGGAGGAGGCACAGATACGCAGTATTTT
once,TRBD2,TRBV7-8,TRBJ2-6,CASSLASGLAGGLGAGANVLTF,TGTGCCAGCAGCTTAGCCTCAGGACTAGCGGGAGGATTGGGAGCTGGGGCCAACGTCCTGACTTTC
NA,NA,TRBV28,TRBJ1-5,CASSLRLNSNQPQHF,TGTGCCAGCAGTTTAAGGCTTAATAGCAATCAGCCCCAGCATTTT
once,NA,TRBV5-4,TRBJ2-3,CASSLLRPTGPSTDTQYF,TGTGCCAGCAGCCTGCTACGACCAACAGGGCCCAGCACAGATACGCAGTATTTT
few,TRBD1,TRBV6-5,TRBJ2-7,CASSYTKDRDYEQYF,TGTGCCAGCAGTTACACCAAGGACAGGGACTACGAGCAGTACTTC
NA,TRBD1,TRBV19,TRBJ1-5,CASRAGTGVHQPQHF,TGTGCCAGTAGGGCAGGGACAGGGGTTCACCAGCCCCAGCATTTT
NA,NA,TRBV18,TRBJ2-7,CASSPPPGSYEQYF,TGTGCCAGCTCACCACCCCCAGGCTCCTACGAACAGTACTTC
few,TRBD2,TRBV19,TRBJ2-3,CASSWTSGRSSDTQYF,TGTGCCAGTAGTTGGACTAGCGGGAGGTCATCAGATACGCAGTATTTT
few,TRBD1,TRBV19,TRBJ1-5,CASNRDSLNQPQHF,TGTGCCAGTAACCGGGACAGCCTAAATCAGCCCCAGCATTTT
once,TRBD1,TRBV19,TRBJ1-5,CASSMGQGGNQPQHF,TGTGCCAGTAGTATGGGACAGGGTGGCAATCAGCCCCAGCATTTT
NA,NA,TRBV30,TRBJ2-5,CAWSKTSSETQYF,TGTGCCTGGAGTAAAACTAGTTCCGAGACCCAGTACTTC
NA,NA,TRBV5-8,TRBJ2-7,CASSRYRDYEQYF,TGTGCCAGCAGCCGCTACAGAGACTACGAGCAGTACTTC
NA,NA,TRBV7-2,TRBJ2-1,CASTPQSGGGNGEQFF,TGTGCCAGCACCCCCCAAAGCGGTGGAGGGAACGGTGAGCAGTTCTTC
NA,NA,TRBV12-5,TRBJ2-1,CASGSSWGLSYNEQFF,TGTGCTAGTGGTTCCTCCTGGGGACTTTCCTACAATGAGCAGTTCTTC
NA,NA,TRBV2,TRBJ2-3,CASRDDTDTQYF,TGTGCCAGCAGGGACGACACAGATACGCAGTATTTT
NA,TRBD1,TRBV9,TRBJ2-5,CASSPHRQGYETQYF,TGTGCCAGCAGCCCCCACCGACAGGGCTACGAGACCCAGTACTTC
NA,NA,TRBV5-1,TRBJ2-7,CASSLGRDVSYEQYF,TGCGCCAGCAGCTTGGGGCGGGACGTATCCTACGAGCAGTACTTC
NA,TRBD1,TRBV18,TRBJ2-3,CASSPTGQGTDTQYF,TGTGCCAGCTCACCGACGGGACAGGGAACAGATACGCAGTATTTT
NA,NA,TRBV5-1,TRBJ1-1,CASSGAGDTEAFF,TGCGCCAGCAGCGGAGCGGGGGACACTGAAGCTTTCTTT
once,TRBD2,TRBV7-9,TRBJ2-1,CASGTLAGNYNEQFF,TGTGCCAGCGGGACTCTAGCGGGGAACTACAATGAGCAGTTCTTC
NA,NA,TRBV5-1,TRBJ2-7,CASSHSGGSYEQYF,TGCGCCAGCAGCCATAGCGGAGGTTCCTACGAGCAGTACTTC
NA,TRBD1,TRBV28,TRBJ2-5,CASSGRQGVLETQYF,TGTGCCAGCAGTGGGCGACAGGGCGTTCTGGAGACCCAGTACTTC
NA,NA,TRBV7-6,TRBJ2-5,CASSFGRETQYF,TGTGCCAGCAGCTTCGGGCGAGAGACCCAGTACTTC
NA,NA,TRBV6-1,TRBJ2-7,CASIGTGGVRHEQYF,TGTGCCAGCATCGGAACTGGAGGAGTGAGGCACGAGCAGTACTTC
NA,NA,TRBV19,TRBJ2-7,CASSTAVPGYEQYF,TGTGCCAGTAGTACGGCGGTTCCGGGCTACGAGCAGTACTTC
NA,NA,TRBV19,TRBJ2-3,CASKRGPRDGTQYF,TGTGCCAGTAAACGGGGGCCCAGGGATGGTACGCAGTATTTT